The 12 T cell receptor beta chains reported below all come from one sample, sequenced in a study of blood T cell repertoires in COVID-19 (dated by TCRdb to about 2020). Libraries were built with the immunoSEQ multiplex PCR assay. Held by TCRdb, this immuneACCESS table contains in-frame sequences only and omits some clones. Under half of the omission traces to an unresolved V gene where checked; the cause of the rest is unknown. Present in this sample are more than 100,000 clones, 60% to 85% of which were seen just once. The top ten clonotypes cover 2.3% of the sample. The sequenced sample was peripheral blood. These receptors originate from a man in his 70s with acute or convalescent COVID-19.

This rearrangement joins TRBV9 to TRBJ1-2; a weak D match, TRBD1 (5 bases). In germline, CDR1 is SGDLS, CDR2 YYNGEE. V was shortened by 0 bases and J by 3 bases, with 9 bases between the two germline ends. The CDR3 is 14 amino acids. The CDR3 here is CASSVGVTDYGYTF. CDR3 in DNA: TGTGCCAGCAGCGTAGGAGTGACAGACTATGGCTACACCTTC.

This chain connects TRBV21-1 to TRBJ1-1; the table gives TRBD1 as D, unverified against the DNA. TRBV21-1 is a recognized pseudogene. The CDR3 is 13 amino acids. CDR3 residues: CASSLQGRTEAFF. The CDR3 DNA reads TGTGCCAGCAGTCTACAGGGCCGCACTGAAGCTTTCTTT.

The chain carries TRBV5-4 and TRBJ2-2, with 14 positions matching TRBD2. CDR3 length equals 18 residues. From germline, CDR1 is SGHNT and CDR2 YYREEE (reference sequence). Trimming at V came to 3 bases and at J to 0 bases, leaving 4 bases not matched to a gene. The CDR3 region has the DNA TGTGCCAGCAGCTCGGGACTAGCGGGGGCCGCGAACACCGGGGAGCTGTTTTTT. Translated: CASSSGLAGAANTGELFF. The full variable domain, its missing parts supplied by reference TRBV5-4 and TRBJ2-2, is ETGVTQSPTHLIKTRGQQVTLRCSSQSGHNTVSWYQQALGQGPQFIFQYYREEENGRGNFPPRFSGLQFPNYSSELNVNALELDDSALYLCASSSGLAGAANTGELFFGEGSRLTVL.

V usage is TRBV7-3 and J usage is TRBJ1-5; 7 nucleotides line up with TRBD1. V lost 3 bases to trimming and J lost 5 bases; unmatched junction nucleotides: 16. Germline CDR1 reads SGHTA; CDR2 reads FQGTGA. The CDR3 length is 18 residues. The CDR3 spells CASSFTAEGAFEDQPQHF. DNA of the CDR3: TGTGCCAGCAGCTTCACCGCTGAGGGGGCGTTTGAGGATCAGCCCCAGCATTTT.

The rearrangement links TRBV5-6 to TRBJ1-5, with 7 bases lining up with TRBD1. The germline V gene encodes CDR1 SGHDT and CDR2 YYEEEE. Trimming cost V 5 bases and J 3 bases; bases outside gene matches: 8. This CDR3 is 15 amino acids long. DNA of the CDR3: TGTGCCAGCAGTGACGCAGGGGGTAACAATCAGCCCCAGCATTTT. This codes for CASSDAGGNNQPQHF.

The CDR3 coding sequence is TGCGCCAGCAGCCAAGCAAGAGCGGGGGGGCTTTACAATGAGCAGTTCTTC. It codes for CASSQARAGGLYNEQFF. The chain is built from TRBV4-3 and TRBJ2-1; 10 bases fit TRBD2. V gave up 1 base and J gave up 4 bases; unmatched junction bases: 7. From germline, CDR1 is LGHNA and CDR2 YSLEER. This CDR3 is built from 17 residues.

The chain is built from TRBV5-1 and TRBJ2-2; D is uncertain. Germline V lookup: CDR1 SGHRS, CDR2 YFSETQ. Deletions cut 4 bases from V and 4 bases from J, with 11 bases between. The CDR3 is 14 residues long. The CDR3 DNA reads as TGCGCCAGCAGCGCGGAGCCCAGCACCGGGGAGCTGTTTTTT. As protein: CASSAEPSTGELFF.

The gene calls are TRBV5-1 and TRBJ1-6, with D possibly matching TRBD1 (5 bases). This CDR3 is 13 amino acids long. Germline V gives CDR1 SGHRS, CDR2 YFSETQ. V gave up 0 bases and J gave up 7 bases, with 5 bases separating them. CDR3 amino acids: CASSLGGNSPLHF. In DNA, the CDR3 is TGCGCCAGCAGCTTGGGGGGCAATTCACCCCTCCACTTT.

The gene calls are TRBV2 and TRBJ1-3; TRBD1 agrees at 8 bases. This CDR3 region has 16 residues. Trimming cost V 6 bases and J 0 bases; bases outside gene matches: 7. Germline CDR1 is SNHLY and CDR2 is FYNNEI. The CDR3 region has the DNA TGTGCCAGCAGGACCGGGACAGGCGTCTCTGGAAACACCATATATTTT. Translation: CASRTGTGVSGNTIYF.

On this clone itself: The same CDR3 arises from other DNA sequences in this sample as well. This chain links TRBV13 with TRBJ1-6, with D maybe TRBD1 (6 bases). This CDR3 contains 14 residues. Trimming removed 4 bases at V and 7 bases at J, with 11 bases between. The germline gives CDR1 PRHDT, CDR2 FYEKMQ (reference sequence). CDR3 coding DNA: TGTGCCAGCAGCTGGGGGCAGGGAAATTCACCCCTCCACTTT. This translates into CASSWGQGNSPLHF. The variable domain in full, with the rest retrieved from reference TRBV13 and TRBJ1-6, is AAGVIQSPRHLIKEKRETATLKCYPIPRHDTVYWYQQGPGQDPQFLISFYEKMQSDKGSIPDRFSAQQFSDYHSELNMSSLELGDSALYFCASSWGQGNSPLHFGNGTRLTVT.

The rearrangement joins TRBV5-1 to TRBJ2-7; TRBD1 might be the D (6 bases). This CDR3 is 12 amino acids long. The V and J ends lost 6 bases and 11 bases respectively, with 18 bases between them. Germline V CDR1 and CDR2: SGHRS, YFSETQ. Here the CDR3 DNA reads TGCGCCAGCAAAACCCAGACAGGCCCGGAGTACTTC. Translation: CASKTQTGPEYF.

This chain connects TRBV2 to TRBJ2-7; 10 bases line up with TRBD2. Per the germline V gene, CDR1 is SNHLY and CDR2 is FYNNEI. The junction had 2 bases not matched to a gene; V was cut back by 9 bases and J by 3 bases. CDR3 length: 12 residues. For the CDR3, the DNA is TGTGCCAGTGGACTAGCGGACTACGAGCAGTACTTC. Translating it yields CASGLADYEQYF.